A selection of T cell receptor beta chains follows, all from one sample in a study of cytomegalovirus exposure and HLA in healthy donors. Sequencing was performed with immunoSEQ multiplex PCR; in TCRdb, only in-frame clones are kept and a portion is missing. The data contain 150,000 to 200,000 clones, 60% to 85% of them singletons. Sample: PBMCs. The receptor source for this set is a woman in her thirties or forties in good health and CMV-seronegative. CDR3s include the opening cysteine and the closing phenylalanine or tryptophan. Each record gives: CDR3 protein, V gene, J gene.

CATSMPGIPRYEQYF,TRBV15,TRBJ2-7
CASTLRGGQGGHGYTF,TRBV5-6,TRBJ1-2
CASSCSGGAERDTQYF,TRBV7-4,TRBJ2-3
CASSPSSAAPQHF,TRBV7-2,TRBJ1-5
CASSTADSPLHF,TRBV18,TRBJ1-6
CAWKPGQQTEAFF,TRBV30,TRBJ1-1
CASSSALTGTSRYNEQFF,TRBV5-1,TRBJ2-1
CASSPLLGGTSRMNEQFF,TRBV5-1,TRBJ2-1
CASSLGAMNTEAFF,TRBV9,TRBJ1-1
CASSARLAGPYNEQFF,TRBV9,TRBJ2-1
CASSLELAGEETQYF,TRBV11-2,TRBJ2-5
CASSSPGLAGPSDTQYF,TRBV11-3,TRBJ2-3
CAWSVSRGPGATQYF,TRBV30,TRBJ2-5
CASMTFMNTEAFF,TRBV2,TRBJ1-1
CASGAGPGQGMYEQFF,TRBV5-8,TRBJ2-1
CASSLGLAGLETQYF,TRBV11-3,TRBJ2-5
CASSLGTGGFTEAFF,TRBV7-9,TRBJ1-1
CASSFGGTGELFF,TRBV5-1,TRBJ2-2
CASSPQVSRDRGLYTEAFF,TRBV9,TRBJ1-1
CASTWGLAGAYEQYF,TRBV7-2,TRBJ2-7
CASSLTGDANYGYTF,TRBV5-1,TRBJ1-2
CATSRDKASGSGEQFF,TRBV15,TRBJ2-1
CASSPPGTRNGELFF,TRBV7-6,TRBJ2-2
CAWSLGTGGLETQYF,TRBV30,TRBJ2-5
CASSGGGWEKLFF,TRBV9,TRBJ1-4
CASSQRPGTGAYEQYF,TRBV14,TRBJ2-7
CASSEGWTSGTSSYNEQFF,TRBV2,TRBJ2-1
CASSKTKGQPAGNTIYF,TRBV19,TRBJ1-3
CASSPQGTLAKNIQYF,TRBV18,TRBJ2-4
CASSQDWTSSVTGELFF,TRBV4-3,TRBJ2-2
CASSQVPGQATGANVLTF,TRBV4-3,TRBJ2-6
CASSVGSGQGGEPQHF,TRBV9,TRBJ1-5
CAFPGMETQYF,TRBV30,TRBJ2-5
CASQIQGAAEAFF,TRBV27,TRBJ1-1
CASSVVSEAGELFF,TRBV9,TRBJ2-2
CASNYNRATNEKLFF,TRBV19,TRBJ1-4
CSARGGTEAFF,TRBV20-1,TRBJ1-1
CASSNPSRDEQYF,TRBV5-1,TRBJ2-7
CASSSTKGAYYNEQFF,TRBV5-4,TRBJ2-1
CASSLGLGGEAFF,TRBV7-2,TRBJ1-1
CASSIVPRDTETFF,TRBV19,TRBJ1-1
CASSEGTSGSYEQYF,TRBV6-1,TRBJ2-7
CASSQVMSSYNEQFF,TRBV7-2,TRBJ2-1
CASSIPGDSYNEQFF,TRBV19,TRBJ2-1
CATRGRGIGFDGYTF,TRBV19,TRBJ1-2
CASSVTGNEQFF,TRBV27,TRBJ2-1
CASSGGGSSYNEQFF,TRBV7-9,TRBJ2-1
CASSLEGLDYNEQFF,TRBV5-1,TRBJ2-1
CAWSRPGMNTEAFF,TRBV30,TRBJ1-1
CASSLTAGGYNEQFF,TRBV7-3,TRBJ2-1
CASSVDLDHEQFF,TRBV9,TRBJ2-1
CASSDSTGSGNTIYF,TRBV6-1,TRBJ1-3
CASSISSRANTQYF,TRBV19,TRBJ2-3
CASSIGRRETQYF,TRBV19,TRBJ2-5
CAIRWTQDPTDTQYF,TRBV10-3,TRBJ2-3
CASSTRTSGGELFF,TRBV4-3,TRBJ2-2
CASSQGAGRTETQYF,TRBV4-3,TRBJ2-5
CSVERFQYF,TRBV29-1,TRBJ2-5